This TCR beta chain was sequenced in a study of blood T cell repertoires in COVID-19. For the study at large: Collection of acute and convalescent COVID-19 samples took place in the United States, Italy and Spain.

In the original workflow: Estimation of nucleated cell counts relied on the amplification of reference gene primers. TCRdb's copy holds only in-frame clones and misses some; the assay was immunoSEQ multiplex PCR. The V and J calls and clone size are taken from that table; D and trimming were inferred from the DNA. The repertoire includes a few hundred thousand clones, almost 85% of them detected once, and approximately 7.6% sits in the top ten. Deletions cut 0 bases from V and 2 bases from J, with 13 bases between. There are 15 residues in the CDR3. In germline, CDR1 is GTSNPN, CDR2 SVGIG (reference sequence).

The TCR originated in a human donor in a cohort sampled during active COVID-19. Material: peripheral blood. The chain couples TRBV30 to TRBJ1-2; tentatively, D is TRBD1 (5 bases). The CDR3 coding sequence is TGTGCCTGGAGTGTACAGGCAGGCTGGAACTATGGCTACACCTTC. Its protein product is CAWSVQAGWNYGYTF.